These 21 T cell receptor beta chains share one sample of origin, sequenced in a study of CD8+ T cells in alopecia areata. It was cDNA, reverse transcribed from extracted RNA, that served as the sequencing template. Generated by immunoSEQ multiplex PCR, the TCRdb table keeps only in-frame clones and is missing some. This repertoire shows some 190,000 clones, 51% found once; its top ten account for around 9.1%. Documented treatment: oral pan-JAK inhibitor, 5-10 mg twice daily. Sample: CD8+ T cells sorted from blood, taken at approximately week 52, from a patient treated with tofacitinib. These receptors all stem from a human donor with alopecia areata.

The CDR3 loop reads CASGFRELGTEAFF. The CDR3 nucleotides read TGTGCTAGTGGTTTCAGGGAGCTGGGCACTGAAGCTTTCTTT. This chain uses TRBV12-5 with TRBJ1-1, with a weak D call TRBD1 (5 bases). Trimming removed 3 bases from V and 4 bases from J, with 12 bases in between. The CDR3 extends over 14 amino acids. The germline V gene encodes CDR1 LGHNT and CDR2 FRNRAP.

This clone has just a few counts. Just one base apart from a much larger clone, this may be a read error. Other DNA variants within this sample encode the same CDR3. The chain is built from TRBV7-3 and TRBJ2-5, with a weak D call TRBD1 (6 bases). The germline V gene has CDR1 SGHTA and CDR2 FQGTGA. The CDR3 covers 14 residues. V gave up 5 bases and J gave up 1 base, with 11 bases separating them. The CDR3: CASSPTGLQETQYF. The DNA of the CDR3 is TGTGCCAGCAGCCCTACAGGGCTCCAAGAGACCCAGTACTTC.

The chain recombines TRBV11-2 with TRBJ2-3; 11 nucleotides agree with TRBD1. The CDR3 covers 16 residues. Trimming at V came to 5 bases and at J to 3 bases, leaving 7 bases not matched to a gene. The V gene's germline CDR1 is SGHAT and CDR2 FQNNGV. For the CDR3, the DNA is TGTGCCAGCAGCCTGTGGACAGGGGGCTCTACAGATACGCAGTATTTT. It specifies CASSLWTGGSTDTQYF.

The rearrangement joins TRBV13 to TRBJ1-5, with a tentative D call TRBD1 (5 bases). The V end lost 4 bases, the J end lost 3 bases, and 10 bases lay between the germline ends. The CDR3 extends over 14 amino acids. CDR1 and CDR2 from the germline V gene are PRHDT and FYEKMQ (reference sequence). For the CDR3, the DNA is TGTGCCAGCAGCTCGGGGCACACCAATCAGCCCCAGCATTTT. This sequence encodes CASSSGHTNQPQHF. Full variable domain (missing parts from reference TRBV13 and TRBJ1-5): AAGVIQSPRHLIKEKRETATLKCYPIPRHDTVYWYQQGPGQDPQFLISFYEKMQSDKGSIPDRFSAQQFSDYHSELNMSSLELGDSALYFCASSSGHTNQPQHFGDGTRLSIL.

There are a few counts of this clone. The V gene is TRBV10-3, the J gene TRBJ2-1, with 9 bases identical to TRBD2. This CDR3 is built from 14 residues. Germline V gene data show CDR1 as ENHRY and CDR2 as SYGVKD. Germline trimming cut 6 bases from V and 6 bases from J; bases unmatched to any gene: 6. The CDR3 bases are TGTGCCATCAGGTCGGCTAGCGGGGTCAATGAGCAGTTCTTC. Its protein product is CAIRSASGVNEQFF.

The chain carries TRBV27 and TRBJ2-7; 9 bases match TRBD2. In germline, CDR1 is MNHEY, CDR2 SMNVEV (reference sequence). The CDR3 runs to 16 residues. The V gene end was trimmed by 5 bases and the J gene end by 4 bases; junction bases not matched to a gene: 12. CDR3 nucleotides: TGTGCCAGCAGTGCGCTTTTGGCGGGGGGGCTTTACGAGCAGTACTTC. This translates into CASSALLAGGLYEQYF.

The chain is built from TRBV30 and TRBJ1-1; D ambiguous. From germline, CDR1 is GTSNPN and CDR2 SVGIG (reference sequence). The germline V and J ends were trimmed by 3 bases and 3 bases, with 11 bases remaining between them. This CDR3 contains 13 residues. The CDR3 nucleotides are TGTGCCTGGAGCCCAACGCGCGACACTGAAGCTTTCTTT. Translated: CAWSPTRDTEAFF.

This clone appeared a few times. This chain links TRBV19 with TRBJ1-5, with no clear D. This CDR3 comprises 15 residues. Germline values: CDR1 LNHDA, CDR2 SQIVND (reference sequence). Trimming removed 5 bases at V and 0 bases at J, with 11 bases between. This CDR3 is CASSFDLDSNQPQHF. CDR3 nucleotide sequence: TGTGCCAGTAGTTTCGACTTGGATAGCAATCAGCCCCAGCATTTT.

This clone was detected only a few times. The chain couples TRBV7-2 to TRBJ1-5; weak D call: TRBD1 (5 bases). V was clipped by 5 bases and J by 7 bases, with 15 bases between them. From germline, CDR1 is SGHTA and CDR2 FQGNSA. The CDR3 spans 14 residues. The CDR3 reads CASSRDRGWQPQHF. Written as DNA, the CDR3 is TGTGCCAGCAGCCGAGACAGAGGGTGGCAGCCCCAGCATTTT.

This clone was counted a few times. J is TRBJ2-7 and V is TRBV6-1; D is perhaps TRBD1 or TRBD2 (5 bases each). The CDR3 has 14 amino acids. From germline, CDR1 is MNHNS and CDR2 SASEGT. V dropped 6 bases and J dropped 2 bases, with 14 bases sitting between them. In DNA form, the CDR3 reads TGTGCCAGCAGCCAACGGGGCGGAACCTACGAGCAGTACTTC. As protein: CASSQRGGTYEQYF.

The V and J genes are TRBV4-3 and TRBJ2-1; the D gene could be TRBD1 or TRBD2 (5 bases each). Per germline, CDR1 LGHNA and CDR2 YSLEER. With 0 bases removed from V and 4 bases from J, the gap between germline ends came to 13 bases. This CDR3 spans 16 amino acids. CDR3 in amino acids: CASSQDRDASYNEQFF. The CDR3 DNA is TGCGCCAGCAGCCAAGACCGGGACGCCTCTTACAATGAGCAGTTCTTC.

The V and J genes are TRBV27 and TRBJ2-5; perhaps TRBD2 as D (7 bases). The ends were cut back, 5 bases at V and 2 bases at J, with 21 bases in the middle. Germline V gene sequence: CDR1 MNHEY, CDR2 SMNVEV (reference sequence). The length of the CDR3 is 17 residues. The CDR3 bases are TGTGCCAGCAGTCCCTGGGGGGGCATCGGTGGGCAAGAGACCCAGTACTTC. Its protein product is CASSPWGGIGGQETQYF.

This chain connects TRBV5-6 to TRBJ2-7; possibly TRBD2 for D (5 bases). V gave up 4 bases and J gave up 2 bases, with 13 bases separating them. The germline V gene has CDR1 SGHDT and CDR2 YYEEEE. The CDR3 loop spans 14 amino acids. The CDR3 coding sequence is TGTGCCAGCAGCCGGGTCGCCGGGACCTACGAGCAGTACTTC. Protein product: CASSRVAGTYEQYF.

This clone was observed once. This chain connects TRBV9 to TRBJ2-2; D gene ambiguous. Deletions cut 5 bases from V and 2 bases from J, with 10 bases between. Looked up from germline, CDR1 is SGDLS and CDR2 is YYNGEE. CDR3 length: 14 residues. The CDR3 DNA is TGTGCCAGCAGTCTGCTGCCAAACACCGGGGAGCTGTTTTTT. Translation: CASSLLPNTGELFF.

The chain's CDR3 is CAWSAGQYEQYF. The DNA of the CDR3 is TGTGCCTGGAGTGCTGGACAGTACGAGCAGTACTTC. The J gene is TRBJ2-7, the V gene TRBV30; D may be TRBD1 (6 bases). V dropped 1 base and J dropped 4 bases, with 8 bases sitting between them. CDR1 GTSNPN and CDR2 SVGIG come from the germline V gene (reference sequence). The CDR3 is 12 residues long.

The chain has TRBV5-1 and TRBJ1-1, with D perhaps matching TRBD1 (5 bases). V was trimmed by 5 bases and J by 1 base, leaving 15 bases between them. The CDR3 is 15 residues long. CDR1 is SGHRS, CDR2 YFSETQ, per germline. The CDR3 DNA reads as TGCGCCAGCAGAGAGGGACCAACAGAGAACACTGAAGCTTTCTTT. It is translated as CASREGPTENTEAFF.

This clone was found a few times. This chain joins TRBV4-1 and TRBJ1-1; 7 nucleotides line up with TRBD1. The CDR3 contains 12 residues. Unmatched junction bases numbered 0, after V lost 3 bases and J lost 5 bases. Per germline, CDR1 MGHRA and CDR2 YSYEKL. CDR3 in DNA: TGCGCCAGCAGCCACAGGGGGACTGAAGCTTTCTTT. Residues: CASSHRGTEAFF.

The rearrangement joins TRBV30 to TRBJ1-1; 7 bases are a match to TRBD1. The CDR3 loop spans 12 amino acids. The V gene's germline CDR1 is GTSNPN and CDR2 SVGIG (reference sequence). After removal of 2 bases from V and 7 bases from J, the junction contained 4 bases not matched to a gene. This CDR3 is CAWSQGGGEAFF. DNA for the CDR3: TGTGCCTGGAGTCAAGGGGGCGGTGAAGCTTTCTTT.

This chain uses TRBV5-4 with TRBJ1-2; unclear D gene. V lost 0 bases, J lost 8 bases, and 17 bases lay in between. CDR3 size: 15 residues. CDR1 SGHNT and CDR2 YYREEE come from the germline V gene (reference sequence). The CDR3 sequence: CASSLVGGPVGGYTF. The CDR3 DNA is TGTGCCAGCAGCTTGGTCGGCGGCCCAGTGGGAGGCTACACCTTC.

Notes on this clone: This sample also contains other DNA sequences that code for the same CDR3. The chain joins TRBV19 to TRBJ1-5; D remains unclear. This CDR3 comprises 13 residues. The germline V gene encodes CDR1 LNHDA and CDR2 SQIVND (reference sequence). V was pared by 2 bases and J by 4 bases, with 6 bases between. CDR3 in amino acids: CASSISSNQPQHF. CDR3 DNA: TGTGCCAGTAGTATATCCAGTAATCAGCCCCAGCATTTT.

This clone appeared a few times. This chain uses TRBV29-1 with TRBJ2-7, with 10 bases that match TRBD2. CDR1 and CDR2 (germline): SQVTM, ANQGSEA. V trimming: 6 bases; J trimming: 5 bases; junction bases outside the gene matches: 4. This CDR3 comprises 12 residues. The CDR3 sequence: CSVDSGGNEQYF. As DNA, the CDR3 is TGCAGCGTCGATAGCGGGGGGAACGAGCAGTACTTC.